Below are 8 T cell receptor beta chains sequenced from a single sample in a study of read filtering for tumor transcriptome and immune sequencing (dated by TCRdb to the early 2020s). The sample was run on an Illumina HiSeq 4000. TCR libraries were constructed from 400 ng RNA using the Immunoverse kit, and molecular barcoded adaptors covering alpha/delta and beta/gamma chains were employed. TCRdb cleaned the public reads at Q25 with fastp, built clones with MiXCR and kept in-frame beta chains. CDR3 protein duplicates are merged, each entry listing the most common genes and DNA. This sample lists around 130,000 distinct CDR3 sequences; approximately 12% were detected once. The ten largest clones represent 8% to 13% of the sample. Sequenced material: a population of CD138-negative cells sorted from bone marrow. Reading the label with the study, this specimen's cell subset or site is: bone marrow mononuclear cells depleted of CD138+ plasma/myeloma cells by negative magnetic selection. These receptors all come from a donor aged 40 or over with multiple myeloma.

This clonotype was found many times. The chain joins TRBV20-1 to TRBJ1-5, with D unclear. Germline V gene data show CDR1 as DFQATT and CDR2 as SNEGSKA (reference sequence). Trimming took 7 bases from V and 0 from J, leaving 10 bases between them. This CDR3 is built from 13 residues. Here the CDR3 DNA reads TGCAGTGTACTGGGAACTAGCAATCAGCCCCAGCATTTT. It specifies CSVLGTSNQPQHF.

In its sample, this clonotype was seen many times. At one end, the junction sequence differs from germline, possibly due to a read error. The chain is built from TRBV20-1 and TRBJ2-1, with D unresolved. This CDR3 comprises 10 residues. Germline V CDR1 and CDR2: DFQATT, SNEGSKA (reference sequence). CDR3 nucleotides: TGCAGTGCCAGAGCCGATACCCAGTTCTTC. Amino acid sequence: CSARADTQFF.

This clonotype was detected many times. This chain uses TRBV7-2 with TRBJ2-1; D remains unclear. Germline V gene sequence: CDR1 SGHTA, CDR2 FQGNSA. Trimming stripped 1 base from V and 5 bases from J, with 6 bases between. The CDR3 contains 13 residues. CDR3 in DNA: TGTGCCAGCAGCTTAGATTTGCACAATGAGCAGTTCTTC. It is translated as CASSLDLHNEQFF.

This clonotype was seen ten or more times. The chain is built from TRBV10-2 and TRBJ1-1, with TRBD1 identical over 8 bases. With V trimmed by 8 bases and J by 0 bases, 5 bases remained unmatched. In germline, CDR1 is WSHSY, CDR2 SAAADI. The CDR3 extends over 14 amino acids. CDR3 coding DNA: TGCGCCAGCCGAGGACAGGGACTGAACACTGAAGCTTTCTTT. This gives the protein CASRGQGLNTEAFF.

On this clonotype: At one end the junction does not follow the germline gene, possibly because of a read error. This rearrangement joins TRBV19 to TRBJ1-1; no clear D gene. The CDR3 contains 12 residues. Germline V gene sequence: CDR1 LNHDA, CDR2 SQIVND (reference sequence). The CDR3 sequence: CASSSGMPEAFF. The CDR3 DNA follows: TGTGCCAGTAGTAGCGGGATGCCTGAGGCTTTCTTT.

This clonotype was seen ten or more times. The chain is built from TRBV3-1 and TRBJ2-1; 8 bases are a match to TRBD2. In germline, CDR1 is LGHDT, CDR2 YNNKEL (reference sequence). The length of the CDR3 is 16 residues. Trimming took 2 bases from V and 3 from J; bases not matched to a gene: 6. The CDR3 spells CASSQRTSGHYNEQFF. CDR3 nucleotide sequence: TGTGCCAGCAGCCAACGTACTAGCGGCCACTACAATGAGCAGTTCTTC.

The table lists this clonotype with a few counts. V gene TRBV29-1 combines with J gene TRBJ2-5, with D perhaps given as TRBD1 or TRBD2 (5 bases each). Germline V CDR1 and CDR2: SQVTM, ANQGSEA. The ends were cut back, 4 bases at V and 5 bases at J, with 11 bases in the middle. The CDR3 consists of 12 residues. The CDR3, as DNA: TGCAGCGTTGGGGACCGGGCGGAGACCCAGTACTTC. Protein product: CSVGDRAETQYF.

This clonotype was counted ten times or more. The rearrangement links TRBV5-1 to TRBJ1-5; 8 nucleotides align to TRBD1. The CDR3 contains 15 residues. Germline loops: CDR1 SGHRS, CDR2 YFSETQ. Trimming took 4 bases from V and 5 from J; bases not matched to a gene: 8. This CDR3 is CASSPWTGSDQPQHF. CDR3 bases: TGCGCCAGCAGCCCATGGACAGGGTCCGATCAGCCCCAGCATTTT.